A selection of T cell receptor beta chains follows, all from one sample in a study of blood T cell repertoires in COVID-19. Clones were sequenced by immunoSEQ multiplex PCR, and TCRdb holds only the in-frame ones, with some missing. The sample carries 200,000 or so clones, more than 65% recorded once. The sample was PBMCs or T cells enriched from blood (not recorded which). The receptor set was obtained from a man in his forties who had recovered from COVID-19. Both conserved end residues are part of each CDR3. Each record gives: V gene, J gene, CDR3 protein.

TRBV19	TRBJ1-3	CASSTGQGAPGNTIYF
TRBV5-4	TRBJ2-7	CASRLAGGPPYEQYF
TRBV5-4	TRBJ1-1	CASSPDPQGNTEAFF
TRBV5-6	TRBJ1-1	CASSLFSMFRGTEAFF
TRBV18	TRBJ1-1	CASSPTGRGTEAFF
TRBV7-2	TRBJ2-7	CASSPQQGLVEQYF
TRBV11-2	TRBJ2-7	CASSLISSSYEQYF
TRBV15	TRBJ1-5	CATSRGGATFNQPQHF
TRBV29-1	TRBJ2-2	CSVKPGTPRTGELFF
TRBV6-5	TRBJ1-1	CASSSTGGITEAFF
TRBV10-3	TRBJ1-1	CAISGRTGHTEAFF
TRBV11-2	TRBJ1-3	CASSLETGIHSGNTIYF
TRBV5-1	TRBJ2-2	CASSLGGTGRTGELFF
TRBV28	TRBJ2-5	CASSLGATSGGPQETQYF
TRBV7-9	TRBJ2-3	CASSLPIAGGPIRTDTQYF
TRBV7-2	TRBJ1-1	CASSFRPPGQLNTEAFF
TRBV5-6	TRBJ1-2	CASSHWTGNRDGYTF
TRBV2	TRBJ1-3	CASSEAGQEDTIYF
TRBV7-2	TRBJ1-2	CASSLATDYGYTF
TRBV4-2	TRBJ1-4	CASSQDWAPATAGREKLFF
TRBV25-1	TRBJ1-1	CASSDNPGIDTEAFF
TRBV3-1/TRBV3-2	TRBJ2-5	CASRLSSGEETQYF
TRBV5-1	TRBJ2-4	CASSLPTENIQYF
TRBV30	TRBJ2-4	CAQNVGQTKNIQYF
TRBV7-9	TRBJ1-5	CASSLDESGNQPQHF
TRBV11-2	TRBJ1-3	CASSHIDRETGNTIYF
TRBV6-5	TRBJ1-4	CASHRGTGPNEKLFF
TRBV18	TRBJ2-3	CASSPPGATDTQYF
TRBV5-5	TRBJ2-5	CASSSWGKETQYF
TRBV6-5	TRBJ2-7	CASGRGGAYEQYF
TRBV28	TRBJ2-7	CATKPSSYEQYF
TRBV30	TRBJ1-6	CAWRLTGGARNSPLHF
TRBV3-1/TRBV3-2	TRBJ1-2	CASSQATPNYGYTF
TRBV20-1	TRBJ1-4	CSATKNEKLFF
TRBV2	TRBJ1-5	CASSEGSLSQPQHF
TRBV19	TRBJ2-3	CASSIQGRAADTQYF
TRBV2	TRBJ1-4	CASKSLSEKLFF
TRBV9	TRBJ2-1	CASTKSGGPYNEQFF
TRBV7-3	TRBJ1-1	CASSLGDSRYTEAFF
TRBV4-1	TRBJ1-1	CASRRGAGRVTEAFF
TRBV4-1	TRBJ1-5	CASSQDWGQLSNQPQHF
TRBV11-2	TRBJ2-1	CASSITGLYNEQFF
TRBV2	TRBJ2-1	CASTAGSLAGGRSYNEQFF
TRBV10-1	TRBJ2-1	CASSPGLANDEQFF
TRBV5-1	TRBJ1-1	CASSLTGETFF
TRBV24-1	TRBJ1-5	CATSPQVVLLGGGGLYSNQPQHF
TRBV2	TRBJ2-2	CASTTGNTGELFF
TRBV18	TRBJ2-7	CASSPSPLSGSDEQYF
TRBV3-1/TRBV3-2	TRBJ1-6	CASSPSGGRSNSPLHF
TRBV5-1	TRBJ1-5	CASSPTGDSNQPQHF
TRBV11-2	TRBJ1-4	CASSFSATNEKLFF
TRBV2	TRBJ1-4	CASQGFYNEKLFF
TRBV7-8	TRBJ2-2	CASSIPGTRITGELFF
TRBV11-2	TRBJ2-1	CASTQVRDIPLKQFF
TRBV5-6	TRBJ1-2	CASSGGPTFSYGYTF
TRBV4-2	TRBJ1-2	CASSQDRTPQEDGYTF
TRBV7-8	TRBJ2-3	CASSVTAGTGGDTQYF